Listed below are T cell receptor beta chains from one sample, sequenced in a study of Graves' ophthalmopathy and Graves' hyperthyroidism. Via MiXCR, TCRdb re-called the multiplex PCR reads, giving one row per CDR3 protein. Seen here are more than 1,000,000 distinct CDR3 sequences, about 38% observed once, and the top ten hold 11%. Sequencing used peripheral blood or thyroid tissue (not recorded which). Receptors originate from an adult man with Graves' hyperthyroidism. Both conserved end residues are part of each CDR3. D genes are given only for firm matches. Not every row has a clone size; where given, it reads once, few, many or a size class.

NA	TRBV30	NA	TRBJ2-7	TGTGCCTGGAGTGTATCAGGACCATACGAGCAGTACTTC	CAWSVSGPYEQYF
TRBD1	TRBV12-3/TRBV12-4	many	TRBJ1-2	TGTGCCAGCAGTGGGACAGGGCGGCCCTATGGCTACACCTTC	CASSGTGRPYGYTF
NA	TRBV7-9	many	TRBJ1-2	TGTGCCAGCAGCTATACAGGAGATCCCTACACCTTC	CASSYTGDPYTF
TRBD1	TRBV15	few	TRBJ1-4	TGTGCCACCAGCAGATCCAGTCGACAGGGAGGGGGTAGGCCAGATGAAAAACTGTTTTTT	CATSRSSRQGGGRPDEKLFF
NA	TRBV7-9	many	TRBJ1-2	TGTGCCAGCAGCCTCCTAGACAGGTACTATGGCTACACCTTC	CASSLLDRYYGYTF
TRBD1	TRBV25-1	many	TRBJ2-7	TGTGCCAGCAGTGAAGCCGGGACAGGGGTGGTGCAGTACTTC	CASSEAGTGVVQYF
NA	TRBV20-1	few	TRBJ1-5	TGCAGTGGAACCTTTGGGGCGGCCAATCAGCCCCAGCATTTT	CSGTFGAANQPQHF
TRBD2	TRBV12-3/TRBV12-4	many	TRBJ2-7	TGTGCCAGCGGCTTAGCGGGAGGGGACGAGCAGTACTTC	CASGLAGGDEQYF
NA	TRBV7-6	NA	TRBJ2-5	TGTGCCAGCGGCTTAGCGTCTGAAGCGGTGGAGACCCAGTACTTC	CASGLASEAVETQYF
TRBD1	TRBV11-2	NA	TRBJ2-7	TGTGCCAGCAGCTCACTGACAGGGAAGCTTAACTACGAGCAGTACTTC	CASSSLTGKLNYEQYF
TRBD1	TRBV4-2	few	TRBJ1-5	TGTGCCAGCAGCCGCGGACAGGATCTCCGTCAGCCCCAGCATTTT	CASSRGQDLRQPQHF
NA	TRBV5-1	many	TRBJ2-2	TGCGCCAGCAGCTCCGACTACGAAGGCGGGGAGCTGTTTTTT	CASSSDYEGGELFF
NA	TRBV5-6	many	TRBJ1-2	TGTGCCAGCAGCTTGGGACCGGACATCGACGGCTACACCTTC	CASSLGPDIDGYTF
NA	TRBV15	many	TRBJ1-5	TGTGCCACCAGCAGAGGAGGGACCTCCGGCCAGCCCCAGCATTTT	CATSRGGTSGQPQHF
TRBD1	TRBV6-5	few	TRBJ2-7	TGTGCCAGCAGGCCGACAGGGGGCCGGGAGCAGTACTTC	CASRPTGGREQYF
NA	TRBV19	many	TRBJ2-7	TGTGCCAGTAGTATGTGGACAGACGGATCCTACGAGCAGTACTTC	CASSMWTDGSYEQYF
NA	TRBV10-3	NA	TRBJ1-1	TGTGCCAGCCGATTGGAGGGGATGTTAAGTCGGACTGAAGCTTTCTTT	CASRLEGMLSRTEAFF
NA	TRBV5-5	few	TRBJ2-5	TGTGCCAGCAGCTGGAGGACAGAGGTTTACCAAGAGACCCAGTACTTC	CASSWRTEVYQETQYF
NA	TRBV7-9	NA	TRBJ1-5	TGTGCCAGCAGTTTATCCCGGGACGGGTATAGCAATCAGCCCCAGCATTTT	CASSLSRDGYSNQPQHF
NA	TRBV15	NA	TRBJ1-5	TGTGCCACCGGCAGCGAACCGACGGTTAACGGTCAGCCCCAGCATTTT	CATGSEPTVNGQPQHF
NA	TRBV5-1	many	TRBJ2-7	TGCGCCAGCAGCCGGACAGAGCCTGTGGACGAGCAGTACTTC	CASSRTEPVDEQYF
NA	TRBV7-9	many	TRBJ1-2	TGTGCCAGCAGCCTTGCTCAACTGCAGTATGGCTACACCTTC	CASSLAQLQYGYTF
TRBD2	TRBV28	NA	TRBJ2-7	TGTGCCAGCAGGCTTGCCTTGGCGGGAGTCAGACAGTACTTC	CASRLALAGVRQYF
TRBD1	TRBV29-1	many	TRBJ2-7	TGCAGCGTTTCAGGACAGGCTGGACTCTCCTACGAGCAGTACTTC	CSVSGQAGLSYEQYF
NA	TRBV2	NA	TRBJ1-6	TGTGCCAGCAGCTCCAACGGAAATAATTCACCCCTCCACTTT	CASSSNGNNSPLHF
TRBD1	TRBV24-1	NA	TRBJ2-5	TGTGCCACCAGACCTAACAGGGGCGTGGGAGAGACCCAGTACTTC	CATRPNRGVGETQYF
TRBD2	TRBV20-1	many	TRBJ2-7	TGCAGTGCGAAGGGACTAGCGGAAAACTACGAGCAGTACTTC	CSAKGLAENYEQYF
NA	TRBV20-1	many	TRBJ1-5	TGCAGTGCCCGGGACGGAGCCTTCCTGCACAATCAGCCCCAGCATTTT	CSARDGAFLHNQPQHF
TRBD2	TRBV7-6	NA	TRBJ2-2	TGTGCCAGCAGCTCGGGACTAGCGGGAGGGATGAACACCGGGGAGCTGTTTTTT	CASSSGLAGGMNTGELFF
NA	TRBV29-1	NA	TRBJ1-1	TGCAGCCCAAACGGGGGCACTGAAGCTTTCTTT	CSPNGGTEAFF
NA	TRBV19	NA	TRBJ1-3	TGTGCCACCACCTCTGGCAGACTACTCTCTGGAAACACCATATATTTT	CATTSGRLLSGNTIYF
TRBD1	TRBV7-2	few	TRBJ1-5	TGTGCCAGCAGCTCGACAGGGGGCCCCGTTCATTTT	CASSSTGGPVHF
NA	TRBV20-1	many	TRBJ1-1	TGCAGTGCGGTCACATTGAACACTGAAGCTTTCTTT	CSAVTLNTEAFF
TRBD1	TRBV6-2/TRBV6-3	many	TRBJ1-2	TGTGCCAGCAGTAACCGGACAGGGAGCTATGGCTACACCTTC	CASSNRTGSYGYTF
TRBD1	TRBV7-2	NA	TRBJ2-5	TGTGCCAGCAGCGAGCGTACAGGGGCAGGACAAGAGACCCAGTACTTC	CASSERTGAGQETQYF
NA	TRBV2	many	TRBJ1-5	TGTGCCAGCAGTGAGAAAGGCCTATCTAGCAATCAGCCCCAGCATTTT	CASSEKGLSSNQPQHF
NA	TRBV10-3	NA	TRBJ1-2	TGTGCCAGCAGTTCACCCCGGGACGGGCGACACTATGGCTACACCTTC	CASSSPRDGRHYGYTF
NA	TRBV5-1	many	TRBJ1-1	TGCGCCAGCACGCAGGACCGTGGGACTGAAGCTTTCTTT	CASTQDRGTEAFF
NA	TRBV7-2	NA	TRBJ2-7	TGCGCCAGCAGCCAAGGCTTTGGAGCCTACGAGCAGTACTTC	CASSQGFGAYEQYF
NA	TRBV5-8	few	TRBJ2-5	TGTGCCAGCAGTCGAAATGACGGTATTCAAGAGACCCAGTACTTC	CASSRNDGIQETQYF
NA	TRBV11-2	many	TRBJ2-7	TGTGCCAGCAGCCCAGCGGGCCCCGGGGCATACGAGCAGTACTTC	CASSPAGPGAYEQYF
TRBD1	TRBV7-2	NA	TRBJ2-7	TGTGCCAGCAGCTTAGCGTCCAGGGGGCAGGGGTACGAGCAGTACTTC	CASSLASRGQGYEQYF
NA	TRBV20-1	many	TRBJ2-7	TGCAGTGCTAGGGTTCGTGGGGAGATCTACGAGCAGTACTTC	CSARVRGEIYEQYF
NA	TRBV7-3	NA	TRBJ2-2	TGTGCCAGCAGCTTACTAGGTAGGGACACCGGGGAGCTGTTTTTT	CASSLLGRDTGELFF
NA	TRBV2	many	TRBJ1-2	TGTGCCAGCAGTGTGGGGGGGGCTGGATATGGCTACACCTTC	CASSVGGAGYGYTF
TRBD1	TRBV29-1	NA	TRBJ2-7	TGCAGCGTTGAGGACACCGGGACAGGGGGCACCTACGAGCAGTACTTC	CSVEDTGTGGTYEQYF
NA	TRBV30	NA	TRBJ2-7	TGTGCCTGGAGCTCAGGGATCTCCTACGAGCAGTACTTC	CAWSSGISYEQYF
TRBD1	TRBV7-2	many	TRBJ1-3	TGTGCCAGCAGCCGAGGGACAGACTCTGGAAACACCATATATTTT	CASSRGTDSGNTIYF
TRBD2	TRBV10-3	many	TRBJ2-7	TGTGCCATCAGTGGTCTAGCGGGGGACCTGCACGAGCAGTACTTC	CAISGLAGDLHEQYF
NA	TRBV9	many	TRBJ2-7	TGTGCCAGCAGCGCTAACTGGGGCGAAGAGCAGTACTTC	CASSANWGEEQYF
TRBD1	TRBV7-8	few	TRBJ1-5	TGTGCCAGCGCCTCGACAGGGGGCATTAATCAGCCCCAGCATTTT	CASASTGGINQPQHF
NA	TRBV27	NA	TRBJ2-5	TGTGCCAGCAGTTTATACATTGGGGAGACCCAGTACTTC	CASSLYIGETQYF
TRBD1	TRBV7-9	NA	TRBJ2-7	TGTGCCAGCAGGTCTGGGACAGGGTTTGCCGAGCAGTACTTC	CASRSGTGFAEQYF
TRBD1	TRBV9	NA	TRBJ2-2	TGTGCCGGCAGCACTTCCCGGGACAGGAACACCGGGGAGCTGTTTTTT	CAGSTSRDRNTGELFF
NA	TRBV10-3	NA	TRBJ2-5	TGTGCCAGCAGTTTTGGTCGCTCGCCGGGGACCCAGTACTTC	CASSFGRSPGTQYF